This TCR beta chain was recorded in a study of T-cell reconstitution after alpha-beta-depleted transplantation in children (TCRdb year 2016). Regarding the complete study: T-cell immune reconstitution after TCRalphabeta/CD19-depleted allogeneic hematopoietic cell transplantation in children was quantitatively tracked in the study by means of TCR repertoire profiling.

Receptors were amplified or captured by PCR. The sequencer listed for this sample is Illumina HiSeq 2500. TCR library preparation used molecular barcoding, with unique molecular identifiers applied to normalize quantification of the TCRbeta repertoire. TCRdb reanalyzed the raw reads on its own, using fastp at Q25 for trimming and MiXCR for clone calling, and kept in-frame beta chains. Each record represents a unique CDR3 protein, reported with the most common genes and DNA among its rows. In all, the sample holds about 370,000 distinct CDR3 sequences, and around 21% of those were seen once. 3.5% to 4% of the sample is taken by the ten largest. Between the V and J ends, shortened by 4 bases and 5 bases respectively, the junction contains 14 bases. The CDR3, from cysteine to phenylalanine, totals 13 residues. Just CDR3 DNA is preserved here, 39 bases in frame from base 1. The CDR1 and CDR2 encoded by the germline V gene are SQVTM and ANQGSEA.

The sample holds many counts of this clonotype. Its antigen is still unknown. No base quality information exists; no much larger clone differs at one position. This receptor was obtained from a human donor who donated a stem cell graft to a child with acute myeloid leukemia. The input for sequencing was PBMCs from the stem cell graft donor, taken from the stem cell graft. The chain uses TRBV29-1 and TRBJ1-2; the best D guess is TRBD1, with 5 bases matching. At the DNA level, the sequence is TGCAGCGTTGCTAGCAGGGAGGAGTATGGCTACACCTTC. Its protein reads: CSVASREEYGYTF. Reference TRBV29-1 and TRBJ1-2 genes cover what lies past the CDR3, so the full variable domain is SAVISQKPSRDICQRGTSLTIQCQVDSQVTMMFWYRQQPGQSLTLIATANQGSEATYESGFVIDKFPISRPNLTFSTLTVSNMSPEDSSIYLCSVASREEYGYTFGSGTRLTVV.